A selection of T cell receptor beta chains follows, all from one sample in a study of T cell repertoires in cytomegalovirus infection. TCRdb reprocessed the reads via MiXCR and lists one record per CDR3 protein. In the table there are about 890,000 distinct CDR3 sequences, around 32% of which are singletons. Which antigens these TCRs recognize remains unknown. Specimen: cultured CD8+ T cells from PBMCs, collected from culture after CMV antigen stimulation. Receptors originate from a human donor in good health (CMV status not recorded). Some clones in this sample may be carry-over from other donors' samples. The CDR3 runs from the conserved cysteine through the conserved F or W. A D gene is named only where the DNA matches it firmly. Clone size is shown for a subset of rows, as once, few, many or a class of expanded clone.

D	V	J	size	CDR3	DNA
-	TRBV10-3	TRBJ2-3	few	CAISEYSPGTDTQYF	TGTGCCATCAGTGAGTACAGCCCTGGCACAGATACGCAGTATTTT
TRBD1	TRBV20-1	TRBJ1-1	-	CSATAGGWSREAFF	TGCAGTGCTACCGCAGGGGGATGGTCCCGTGAAGCTTTCTTT
TRBD1	TRBV28	TRBJ1-3	few	CASSRTGGSGNTIYF	TGTGCCAGCAGTCGTACAGGGGGTTCTGGAAACACCATATATTTT
-	TRBV4-1	TRBJ2-2	-	CASSQERFSTGELFF	TGCGCCAGCAGCCAAGAACGTTTCAGTACCGGGGAGCTGTTTTTT
-	TRBV20-1	TRBJ1-1	-	CSARDNRDTEAFF	TGCAGTGCTAGAGATAACCGGGACACAGAAGCTTTCTTT
-	TRBV6-1	TRBJ1-1	few	CANSLWASNTEAFF	TGTGCCAACAGCCTCTGGGCTTCGAACACTGAAGCTTTCTTT
TRBD2	TRBV29-1	TRBJ2-1	-	CSVGGGTSGGIRNNEQFF	TGCAGCGTGGGGGGTGGGACTAGCGGGGGGATCAGGAACAATGAGCAGTTCTTC
TRBD1	TRBV4-2	TRBJ2-2	-	CASSQFPGGMGTGELFF	TGTGCCAGCAGCCAGTTTCCAGGGGGCATGGGCACCGGGGAGCTGTTTTTT
-	TRBV2	TRBJ2-1	-	CATLTASSYNEQFF	TGTGCCACCTTGACAGCCAGCTCCTACAATGAGCAGTTCTTC
-	TRBV5-1	TRBJ2-5	-	CASSLVHGNQETQYF	TGCGCCAGCAGCTTGGTTCACGGTAACCAAGAGACCCAGTACTTC
-	TRBV19	TRBJ1-1	-	CASSIQNRANTEAFF	TGTGCCAGTAGTATACAGAACAGGGCCAACACTGAAGCTTTCTTT
TRBD2	TRBV10-3	TRBJ2-1	-	CAINPVAGGADEQFF	TGTGCCATCAACCCAGTAGCGGGGGGGGCTGATGAGCAGTTCTTC
-	TRBV18	TRBJ2-7	-	CASSLYPLAETSYEQYF	TGTGCCAGCTCACTATACCCTTTGGCAGAAACCTCCTACGAGCAGTACTTC
TRBD1	TRBV10-3	TRBJ1-2	-	CAIRTGPVGYGYTF	TGTGCCATAAGGACAGGGCCCGTAGGGTATGGCTACACCTTC
TRBD2	TRBV27	TRBJ2-5	few	CASSLFSGVKETQYF	TGTGCCAGCAGTTTATTTAGCGGGGTAAAAGAGACCCAGTACTTC
TRBD1	TRBV28	TRBJ1-5	-	CASSLWQGQGNQPQHF	TGTGCCAGCAGTTTATGGCAGGGACAGGGTAATCAGCCCCAGCATTTT
TRBD1	TRBV2	TRBJ1-5	-	CASRGFSGQGDQPQHF	TGTGCCAGCAGGGGTTTTTCCGGACAGGGGGATCAGCCCCAGCATTTT
TRBD2	TRBV4-3	TRBJ2-5	many	CASSPRESSGQETQYF	TGCGCCAGCAGCCCCCGGGAGTCTAGCGGCCAAGAGACCCAGTACTTC
-	TRBV27	TRBJ2-5	-	CASSLGSGLKTQYF	TGTGCCAGCAGTTTAGGTTCAGGTCTGAAGACCCAGTACTTC